These 27 T cell receptor beta chains originate from one sample sequenced in a study of T cell changes during pregnancy in multiple sclerosis. Some clones are missing from TCRdb's copy, which holds only in-frame ones; the method was immunoSEQ multiplex PCR. Of 55,000 to 80,000 clones in the sample, approximately 87% were seen once. The source was peripheral blood, collected after pregnancy. These receptors were taken from a female donor in good health, enrolled as a control in a pregnancy study.

The chain carries TRBV19 and TRBJ2-1; D uncertain. Trimming took 6 bases from V and 10 from J, leaving 19 bases between them. CDR1 is LNHDA and CDR2 is SQIVND in the germline V gene (reference sequence). The CDR3 runs 14 residues. The CDR3 coding sequence is TGTGCCAGTAGAGACCCAGCGAGGTTAAGGGAGCAGTTCTTC. It codes for CASRDPARLREQFF.

This chain joins TRBV18 and TRBJ2-7; D might be TRBD1 (6 bases). The CDR3 has 13 amino acids. Trimming took 6 bases from V and 3 from J, leaving 12 bases between them. Germline CDR1 reads KGHSH; CDR2 reads LQKENI. The CDR3 DNA is TGTGCCAGCTCTCCGGGACACCTCTACGAGCAGTACTTC. As protein: CASSPGHLYEQYF.

The chain carries TRBV6-1 and TRBJ1-3; TRBD1 is a possible D gene (6 bases). CDR3 size: 13 residues. Trimming shortened V by 7 bases and J by 3 bases, and 10 bases separated the two germline ends. Germline-derived CDR1 and CDR2 are MNHNS and SASEGT. CDR3 amino acids: CASINRVGNTIYF. As DNA, the CDR3 is TGTGCCAGCATCAACAGGGTTGGAAACACCATATATTTT.

The V gene is TRBV5-1, the J gene TRBJ1-1; 7 bases fit TRBD1. The trim removed 0 bases at V and 7 bases at J, leaving 3 bases unmatched. This CDR3 spans 13 amino acids. The germline CDR1 and CDR2 sequences are SGHRS and YFSETQ. In DNA, the CDR3 is TGCGCCAGCAGCTTGGGCAGGGGGAGTGAAGCTTTCTTT. Residues: CASSLGRGSEAFF. Using reference TRBV5-1 and TRBJ1-1 for the parts outside the CDR3, the full variable domain is KAGVTQTPRYLIKTRGQQVTLSCSPISGHRSVSWYQQTPGQGLQFLFEYFSETQRNKGNFPGRFSGRQFSNSRSEMNVSTLELGDSALYLCASSLGRGSEAFFGQGTRLTVV.

The chain combines TRBV6-1 with TRBJ1-1; no clear D gene. Trimming pared 2 bases from V and 10 bases from J, leaving 17 bases between. From germline, CDR1 is MNHNS and CDR2 SASEGT. This CDR3 is 14 amino acids long. The CDR3 is CASSENLAEVRAFF. The CDR3 DNA is TGTGCCAGCAGTGAAAACCTGGCGGAAGTGCGAGCTTTCTTT.

The rearrangement links TRBV2 to TRBJ1-1; D is perhaps TRBD1 (5 bases). There are 12 residues in the CDR3. Trimming took off 8 bases at V and 3 bases at J, with 10 bases between the two ends. Germline-derived CDR1 and CDR2 are SNHLY and FYNNEI. The CDR3 region is CASLGGDTEAFF. The CDR3 DNA sequence: TGTGCCAGCTTGGGAGGGGACACTGAAGCTTTCTTT.

V usage is TRBV5-4 and J usage is TRBJ2-7, with 7 bases identical to TRBD1. The J segment lost 0 bases and the V segment lost 5 bases, leaving 8 bases of the junction unmatched. CDR3 length: 15 residues. CDR1 SGHNT and CDR2 YYREEE come from the germline V gene (reference sequence). The CDR3, as DNA: TGTGCCAGCAGGGCCGGGACAGCAAGCTCCTACGAGCAGTACTTC. This gives the protein CASRAGTASSYEQYF.

The chain is built from TRBV29-1 and TRBJ1-1, with TRBD1 as a possible D gene (6 bases). Germline CDR1 and CDR2: SQVTM and ANQGSEA. Trimming took off 3 bases at V and 0 bases at J, with 8 bases between the two ends. This CDR3 region has 13 residues. CDR3 DNA: TGCAGCGTTGAGGACAGCGTGAACACTGAAGCTTTCTTT. Its protein is CSVEDSVNTEAFF.

The chain links TRBV6-5 to TRBJ2-7, with D perhaps TRBD2 (5 bases). This CDR3 comprises 15 residues. V lost 0 bases and J 2 bases, leaving 11 bases between the germline ends. Per germline, CDR1 MNHEY and CDR2 SVGAGI. DNA of the CDR3: TGTGCCAGCAGTTACTCGGCGGGCCTCCCCTACGAGCAGTACTTC. Its protein product is CASSYSAGLPYEQYF.

V and J are TRBV4-1 and TRBJ2-7; 9 nucleotides agree with TRBD2. The CDR3 contains 15 residues. The germline V gene encodes CDR1 MGHRA and CDR2 YSYEKL. V gave up 2 bases and J gave up 2 bases; unmatched junction bases: 4. CDR3 in amino acids: CASSQLAGLPYEQYF. CDR3 DNA: TGCGCCAGCAGCCAACTAGCGGGGCTCCCCTACGAGCAGTACTTC.

The chain joins TRBV6-5 to TRBJ2-5; D is unresolved. With 5 bases removed from V and 4 bases from J, the gap between germline ends came to 17 bases. CDR1 and CDR2 from the germline V gene are MNHEY and SVGAGI. CDR3 size: 15 residues. The CDR3 DNA is TGTGCCAGCAGTACCCGACTTGGCCTAGTAGAGACCCAGTACTTC. Translated: CASSTRLGLVETQYF.

This sequence joins TRBV29-1 and TRBJ1-2; the D gene is possibly TRBD1 (6 bases). The V end lost 4 bases, the J end lost 2 bases, and 11 bases lay between the germline ends. The germline V gene has CDR1 SQVTM and CDR2 ANQGSEA. There are 13 residues in the CDR3. The CDR3 nucleotides are TGCAGCGTTGGACAGGTGATAAACTATGGCTACACCTTC. Its translation: CSVGQVINYGYTF.

The chain recombines TRBV5-6 with TRBJ2-3; tentative D call: TRBD1 (7 bases). V gave up 3 bases and J gave up 5 bases, with 16 bases separating them. Germline V gene sequence: CDR1 SGHDT, CDR2 YYEEEE. CDR3 size: 15 residues. This CDR3 reads CASSSPDQGGDTQYF. For the CDR3, the DNA is TGTGCCAGCAGCTCCCCGGACCAGGGGGGAGATACGCAGTATTTT. Together with reference TRBV5-6 and TRBJ2-3, the CDR3 gives the full variable domain: DAGVTQSPTHLIKTRGQQVTLRCSPKSGHDTVSWYQQALGQGPQFIFQYYEEEERQRGNFPDRFSGHQFPNYSSELNVNALLLGDSALYLCASSSPDQGGDTQYFGPGTRLTVL.

This clone was observed a handful of times. V and J are TRBV5-1 and TRBJ1-1, with D unresolved. V dropped 4 bases and J dropped 1 base, with 11 bases sitting between them. The CDR3 is 14 amino acids. From germline, CDR1 is SGHRS and CDR2 YFSETQ. The CDR3 loop is CASSPDTANTEAFF. The CDR3 DNA sequence: TGCGCCAGCAGCCCTGACACCGCGAACACTGAAGCTTTCTTT.

This chain joins TRBV5-1 and TRBJ1-1; 9 nucleotides align to TRBD1. The CDR3 length is 14 residues. Trimming took 4 bases from V and 4 from J; bases not matched to a gene: 5. The germline CDR1 and CDR2 sequences are SGHRS and YFSETQ. CDR3 sequence reads: CASSTGQGITEAFF. The CDR3 DNA is TGCGCCAGCAGCACGGGACAGGGAATCACTGAAGCTTTCTTT.

The chain joins TRBV11-2 to TRBJ2-2, with D perhaps matching TRBD1 (6 bases). Trimming took 7 bases from V and 5 from J, leaving 17 bases between them. Germline CDR1 and CDR2: SGHAT and FQNNGV. CDR3 length: 15 residues. CDR3 in DNA: TGTGCCAGCACCATTAGGACAGAGAAAACCGGGGAGCTGTTTTTT. Translated, it gives CASTIRTEKTGELFF. Together with reference TRBV11-2 and TRBJ2-2, the CDR3 gives the full variable domain: EAGVAQSPRYKIIEKRQSVAFWCNPISGHATLYWYQQILGQGPKLLIQFQNNGVVDDSQLPKDRFSAERLKGVDSTLKIQPAKLEDSAVYLCASTIRTEKTGELFFGEGSRLTVL.

This clone was found once. The rearrangement links TRBV19 to TRBJ1-2; D is ambiguous. Trimming shortened V by 6 bases and J by 7 bases, and 12 bases separated the two germline ends. This CDR3 comprises 12 residues. Germline-derived CDR1 and CDR2 are LNHDA and SQIVND (reference sequence). The CDR3, as DNA: TGTGCCAGTAGGAGGTCTGTAGGTGGCTACACCTTC. Translation gives CASRRSVGGYTF.

This rearrangement joins TRBV7-9 to TRBJ2-7, with TRBD1 matching 7 bases. V shed 3 bases, J shed 3 bases, and the junction held 5 bases outside the gene matches. CDR3 length: 14 residues. Germline-derived CDR1 and CDR2 are SEHNR and FQNEAQ (reference sequence). CDR3 in DNA: TGTGCCAGCAGCTTCCGACAGGGTGGCTACGAGCAGTACTTC. It specifies CASSFRQGGYEQYF.

This chain connects TRBV30 to TRBJ1-2; D possibly corresponds to TRBD1 (5 bases). Trimming cost V 0 bases and J 4 bases, with 9 bases left between them. This CDR3 has 13 amino acids. Germline V CDR1 and CDR2: GTSNPN, SVGIG (reference sequence). This CDR3 is CAWSVLGGYGYTF. The DNA for the CDR3 is TGTGCCTGGAGTGTACTGGGGGGCTATGGCTACACCTTC.

The V gene is TRBV27, the J gene TRBJ2-2; the D gene is possibly TRBD1 (5 bases). This CDR3 region has 17 residues. V lost 1 base to trimming and J lost 2 bases, with 14 bases between them. CDR1 and CDR2 (germline): MNHEY, SMNVEV (reference sequence). CDR3 residues: CASSLWTKTYNTGELFF. In nucleotides, the CDR3 is TGTGCCAGCAGTTTATGGACAAAAACGTACAACACCGGGGAGCTGTTTTTT.

The rearrangement joins TRBV6-6 to TRBJ2-1; 8 bases agree with TRBD1. The V gene end was trimmed by 2 bases and the J gene end by 4 bases; junction bases not matched to a gene: 4. CDR1 and CDR2 (germline): MNHNY, SVGAGI (reference sequence). The CDR3 consists of 15 residues. The CDR3 sequence is CASSYQGATYNEQFF. For the CDR3, the DNA is TGTGCCAGCAGTTACCAGGGGGCTACGTACAATGAGCAGTTCTTC.

The chain carries TRBV5-6 and TRBJ2-7, with 10 bases lining up with TRBD2. This CDR3 region has 14 residues. The J segment lost 4 bases and the V segment lost 3 bases, leaving 4 bases of the junction unmatched. CDR1 is SGHDT and CDR2 is YYEEEE in the germline V gene. CDR3: CASSYPGLAYEQYF. For the CDR3, the DNA is TGTGCCAGCAGCTACCCGGGACTAGCGTACGAGCAGTACTTC.

The chain carries TRBV10-3 and TRBJ1-5; tentatively, D is TRBD1 (5 bases). Germline V CDR1 and CDR2: ENHRY, SYGVKD. The CDR3 sequence is 15 residues long. Trimming removed 2 bases at V and 6 bases at J, with 14 bases between. This CDR3 is CAISEGGMGSQPQHF. CDR3 DNA sequence: TGTGCCATCAGTGAGGGGGGGATGGGTAGTCAGCCCCAGCATTTT.

The gene calls are TRBV29-1 and TRBJ1-3, with a possible D match to TRBD1 (5 bases). This CDR3 has 16 amino acids. V lost 1 base and J lost 1, with 14 bases in between. CDR1 is SQVTM, CDR2 ANQGSEA, per germline. The CDR3 bases are TGCAGCGTTGAAGTTGGGGGGAAGGTTTCTGGAAACACCATATATTTT. The encoded protein is CSVEVGGKVSGNTIYF. The complete variable domain, with remaining parts taken from reference TRBV29-1 and TRBJ1-3, reads SAVISQKPSRDICQRGTSLTIQCQVDSQVTMMFWYRQQPGQSLTLIATANQGSEATYESGFVIDKFPISRPNLTFSTLTVSNMSPEDSSIYLCSVEVGGKVSGNTIYFGEGSWLTVV.

The V and J genes are TRBV5-6 and TRBJ2-5, with unresolved D. CDR1 SGHDT and CDR2 YYEEEE come from the germline V gene. The CDR3 runs 13 residues. Trimming left V 3 bases short and J 5 bases short, with 11 bases between. For the CDR3, the DNA is TGTGCCAGCAGCTCCGCTAGTGTGGAGACCCAGTACTTC. It codes for CASSSASVETQYF.

J is TRBJ1-5 and V is TRBV7-9; 8 bases agree with TRBD1. Trimming at V came to 5 bases and at J to 4 bases, leaving 10 bases not matched to a gene. The CDR3 is 16 residues long. Germline assignment: CDR1 SEHNR and CDR2 FQNEAQ (reference sequence). This chain's CDR3 is CASSPGQGEPNQPQHF. CDR3 coding DNA: TGTGCCAGCAGCCCCGGACAGGGTGAACCGAATCAGCCCCAGCATTTT.

This sequence joins TRBV19 and TRBJ2-7, with TRBD2 as a possible D gene (6 bases). Germline-derived CDR1 and CDR2 are LNHDA and SQIVND (reference sequence). Trimming pared 5 bases from V and 3 bases from J, leaving 11 bases between. The CDR3 sequence is 13 residues long. The CDR3 region has the DNA TGTGCCAGTAGTCTAAAGGGACTCTACGAGCAGTACTTC. This translates into CASSLKGLYEQYF.